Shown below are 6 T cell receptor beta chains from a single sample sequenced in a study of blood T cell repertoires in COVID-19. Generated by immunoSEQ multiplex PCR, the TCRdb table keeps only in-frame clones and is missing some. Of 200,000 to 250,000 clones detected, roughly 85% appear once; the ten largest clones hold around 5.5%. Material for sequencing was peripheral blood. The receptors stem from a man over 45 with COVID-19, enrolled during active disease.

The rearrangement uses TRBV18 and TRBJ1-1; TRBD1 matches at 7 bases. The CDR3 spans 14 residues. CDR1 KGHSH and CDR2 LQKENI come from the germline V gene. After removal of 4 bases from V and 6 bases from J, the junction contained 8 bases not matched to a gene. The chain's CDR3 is CASSLPGQLSEAFF. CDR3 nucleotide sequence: TGTGCCAGCTCACTGCCGGGACAGTTATCTGAAGCTTTCTTT.

DNA of the CDR3: TGCGCCAGCAGCGAAGGCGGTAGCGGGGGCGCGGATACGCAGTATTTT. Its translation is CASSEGGSGGADTQYF. This rearrangement joins TRBV5-1 to TRBJ2-3, with 9 bases lining up with TRBD2. Germline assignment: CDR1 SGHRS and CDR2 YFSETQ. V lost 4 bases to trimming and J lost 6 bases; unmatched junction nucleotides: 12. The CDR3 contains 16 residues.

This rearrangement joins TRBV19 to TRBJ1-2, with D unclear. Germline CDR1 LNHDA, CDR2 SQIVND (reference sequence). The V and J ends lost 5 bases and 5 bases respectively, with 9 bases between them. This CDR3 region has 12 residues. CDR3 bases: TGTGCCAGTAGTCAGAAGTCGTATGGCTACACCTTC. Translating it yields CASSQKSYGYTF. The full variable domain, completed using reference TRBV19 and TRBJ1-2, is DGGITQSPKYLFRKEGQNVTLSCEQNLNHDAMYWYRQDPGQGLRLIYYSQIVNDFQKGDIAEGYSVSREKKESFPLTVTSAQKNPTAFYLCASSQKSYGYTFGSGTRLTVV.

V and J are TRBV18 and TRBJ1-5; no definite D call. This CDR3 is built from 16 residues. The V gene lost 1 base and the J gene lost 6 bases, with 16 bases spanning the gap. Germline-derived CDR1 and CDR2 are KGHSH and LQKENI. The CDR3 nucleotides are TGTGCCAGCTCACCACGGAGGAGTAGCGCGCGTCAGCCCCAGCATTTT. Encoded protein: CASSPRRSSARQPQHF.

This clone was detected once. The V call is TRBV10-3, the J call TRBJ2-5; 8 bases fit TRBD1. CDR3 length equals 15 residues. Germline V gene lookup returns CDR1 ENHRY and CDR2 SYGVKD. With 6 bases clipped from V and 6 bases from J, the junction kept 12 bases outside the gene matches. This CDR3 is CAISPGQGLVQTQYF. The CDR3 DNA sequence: TGTGCCATCAGCCCTGGACAGGGTCTAGTACAGACCCAGTACTTC.

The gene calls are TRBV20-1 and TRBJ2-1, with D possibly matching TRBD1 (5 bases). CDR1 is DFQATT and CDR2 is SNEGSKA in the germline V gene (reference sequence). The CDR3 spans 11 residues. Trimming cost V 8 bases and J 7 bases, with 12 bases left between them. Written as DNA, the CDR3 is TGCAGTCCTCTAGACAGTAATGAGCAGTTCTTC. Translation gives CSPLDSNEQFF.